This T cell receptor (beta chain) was found in a study of blood T cell repertoires in COVID-19. Germline lookup yields CDR1 SNHLY and CDR2 FYNNEI. The V and J ends lost 6 bases and 4 bases respectively, with 26 bases between them. The CDR3 runs 18 residues. Sequenced by immunoSEQ multiplex PCR; TCRdb stores in-frame clones only, minus some. This table has fewer than 350,000 clones, about 85% appearing once. The chain carries TRBV2 and TRBJ2-3, with a weak D call TRBD2 (5 bases). Sequenced: PBMCs or T cells enriched from blood (not recorded which). The TCR comes from a woman in her twenties or thirties who had been exposed to COVID-19. In DNA, the CDR3 is TGTGCCAGCAGCGGAACGGATCCCGGGATCCTTTCCGCAGATACGCAGTATTTT. Its translation: CASSGTDPGILSADTQYF.